This TCR beta chain was captured by sequencing in a study of blood T cell repertoires in COVID-19 (dated by TCRdb to 2018 to 2021). Describing the broader study: Samples from collaborators originated in the United States, Italy and Spain and spanned both the acute and convalescent phases of COVID-19. The material from the prospective study consisted of cDNA or gDNA derived from T cells, B-cell-depleted T cells, or PBMCs. Subjects who had been exposed to COVID-19, were actively infected with it, or had recovered from it provided the deeply sampled blood TCRbeta repertoires that made up the dataset. The repertoires were released in a freely available public database intended as a resource for research on the immune response to SARS-CoV-2. The samples were drawn from two sources: the first 160 participants of the ongoing ImmuneRACE study, and approximately 1,300 subjects contributed by 6 global collaborators. Sample metadata almost always included a de-identified subject ID, COVID-19 status, age in years and sex. Where available, HLA class I and class II types were obtained from metadata supplied by the sample provider rather than from assay-based typing. Results and caveats for the whole study, not just this receptor: The quantity of clinical and demographic metadata differed by source and by participant and was supplied without curation.

TCRbeta CDR3 regions were amplified from genomic DNA by means of the immunoSEQ Assay, a bias-controlled multiplex PCR. As for the original processing: The number of nucleated cells in each sample was estimated from the amplification of reference gene primers within the assay. To quantify the absolute abundance of each unique TCRbeta CDR3 rearrangement, sequence reads were collapsed and filtered. For each sample, productive Simpson clonality was calculated as the square root of Simpson's diversity index across productive rearrangements. The table comes from immuneACCESS by way of TCRdb, which keeps in-frame sequences with V and J called. Part of the clones is missing from these tables; in studies checked, under half for an unresolved V gene and the rest for unknown reasons. The DNA was the basis for D and trimming; V, J and clone size are from that table. For this sample there are about 270,000 clones; around 93% appear just once. The ten largest account for approximately 2.9% of the sample.

Enrolling through a virtual design, the prospective study's participants ranged in age from roughly 18 to 89 years and lived across 24 United States geographic areas. In the prospective study, cohorts were assigned on the basis of participant-reported clinical history obtained from a screening survey and a study questionnaire. Exposed participants had been in contact with someone with a PCR-confirmed or clinician-diagnosed COVID-19 case within 2 weeks of study entry. Mobile phlebotomists in the prospective study collected whole blood, serum and a nasopharyngeal or oropharyngeal swab from every participant. Prospective study participants could optionally give additional blood draws and questionnaires over a roughly 2-month period. Blood samples from the prospective study were shipped frozen or at room temperature prior to DNA extraction. The CDR3 goes from the cysteine to the phenylalanine over 18 residues. Only the CDR3 portion is preserved as DNA: 54 bases, with reading frame beginning at the first base. CDR1 SNHLY and CDR2 FYNNEI are derived from the germline V gene. From V the trimming removes 5 bases and from J it removes 5 bases, while the gene matches leave 14 bases of the junction unaccounted for.

A note on this clone: Its antigen remains unidentified. One base away there is no much larger clone; base qualities are not given.

The sequenced sample was PBMCs or T cells enriched from blood (not recorded which). The TCR originated in a man aged 40-55 years who had been exposed to COVID-19. Recombination linked TRBV2 to TRBJ2-2, with 10 bases matching TRBD2. The CDR3 corresponds to CASSYQVLAGARTGELFF. The DNA sequence follows: TGTGCCAGCAGTTACCAGGTTCTAGCGGGAGCTCGGACCGGGGAGCTGTTTTTT. The CDR3 plus the reference TRBV2 and TRBJ2-2 genes for the other parts give the full variable domain: EPEVTQTPSHQVTQMGQEVILRCVPISNHLYFYWYRQILGQKVEFLVSFYNNEISEKSEIFDDQFSVERPDGSNFTLKIRSTKLEDSAMYFCASSYQVLAGARTGELFFGEGSRLTVL.